Listed here are 14 T cell receptor beta chains from one sample, sequenced in a study of blood T cell repertoires in COVID-19. The table came from immunoSEQ multiplex PCR; TCRdb's copy has only in-frame clones and leaves some out. The sample records roughly 200,000 clones, 75% to 80% being singletons. Sequenced material: peripheral blood. These receptors were obtained from a woman aged 50 to 60 with active or convalescent COVID-19.

The chain combines TRBV5-5 with TRBJ2-1; 7 bases match TRBD1. This CDR3 spans 15 amino acids. Looked up from germline, CDR1 is SGHKS and CDR2 is YYEKEE (reference sequence). J was trimmed by 2 bases and V by 0 bases; bases with no gene match: 2. The CDR3 loop reads CASSLDRGAYNEQFF. The CDR3 DNA reads TGTGCCAGCAGCTTGGACAGGGGAGCCTACAATGAGCAGTTCTTC.

CDR3 in amino acids: CASRGTSSETQYF. The CDR3 nucleotides are TGTGCCAGCAGGGGGACTAGCTCTGAGACCCAGTACTTC. The genes are TRBV6-5 and TRBJ2-5, with 9 bases fitting TRBD2. CDR3 length: 13 residues. Trimming cost V 6 bases and J 5 bases; bases outside gene matches: 4. Per the germline V gene, CDR1 is MNHEY and CDR2 is SVGAGI.

The chain carries TRBV7-8 and TRBJ2-1, with no clear D. In germline, CDR1 is SGHVS, CDR2 FQNEAQ. The V end lost 2 bases, the J end lost 9 bases, and 8 bases lay between the germline ends. The CDR3 totals 12 residues. The CDR3 region is CASSLHGGEQFF. CDR3 sequence (DNA): TGTGCCAGCAGCTTACACGGTGGTGAGCAGTTCTTC.

The V gene is TRBV14, the J gene TRBJ2-5, with 7 bases lining up with TRBD1. The CDR3 has 16 residues. The germline V gene has CDR1 SGHDN and CDR2 FVKESK. After removal of 0 bases from V and 2 bases from J, the junction contained 6 bases not matched to a gene. CDR3 bases: TGTGCCAGCAGCCAAGATCGATACAGGGGTCAAGAGACCCAGTACTTC. Amino acid sequence: CASSQDRYRGQETQYF. The full variable domain, completed using reference TRBV14 and TRBJ2-5, is EAGVTQFPSHSVIEKGQTVTLRCDPISGHDNLYWYRRVMGKEIKFLLHFVKESKQDESGMPNNRFLAERTGGTYSTLKVQPAELEDSGVYFCASSQDRYRGQETQYFGPGTRLLVL.

As regards this clone: The sample has other DNA sequences that encode this CDR3 too. The CDR3 protein is CASSLDRDYGYTF. The CDR3 nucleotides are TGTGCCAGCAGTTTAGACAGGGACTATGGCTACACCTTC. The J gene is TRBJ1-2, the V gene TRBV12-3 or TRBV12-4; D is possibly TRBD1 (6 bases). The CDR3 is made up of 13 amino acids. V shed 1 base and J shed 3 bases, with 6 bases lying between them.

This chain uses TRBV9 with TRBJ2-7; D perhaps matches TRBD2 (5 bases). The CDR3 spans 16 residues. Germline V gene sequence: CDR1 SGDLS, CDR2 YYNGEE. V was cut by 3 bases and J by 0 bases, with 16 bases left in between. The CDR3 DNA reads TGTGCCAGCAGCGCCGGCGAGGACTTAACCTCCTACGAGCAGTACTTC. Its protein is CASSAGEDLTSYEQYF. Drawing the rest from reference TRBV9 and TRBJ2-7, the complete variable domain is DSGVTQTPKHLITATGQRVTLRCSPRSGDLSVYWYQQSLDQGLQFLIQYYNGEERAKGNILERFSAQQFPDLHSELNLSSLELGDSALYFCASSAGEDLTSYEQYFGPGTRLTVT.

This clone was recorded only once. V is TRBV5-1 and J is TRBJ1-1; TRBD1 matches at 10 bases. CDR1 is SGHRS and CDR2 is YFSETQ in the germline V gene. With 0 bases clipped from V and 5 bases from J, the junction kept 7 bases outside the gene matches. This CDR3 is 16 amino acids long. For the CDR3, the DNA is TGCGCCAGCAGCTTGGGCGGCGGGACAGGGGTGACTGAAGCTTTCTTT. Translated: CASSLGGGTGVTEAFF.

V gene TRBV5-5 combines with J gene TRBJ1-1, with D hard to call. Between the trimmed V and J ends, which lost 0 bases and 4 bases, there was a span of 10 bases. Germline lookup yields CDR1 SGHKS and CDR2 YYEKEE (reference sequence). CDR3 length: 14 residues. In nucleotides, the CDR3 is TGTGCCAGCAGCTTGGTTGGGGAGGGCACTGAAGCTTTCTTT. It translates to CASSLVGEGTEAFF.

The J gene is TRBJ2-1, the V gene TRBV18; 7 bases fit TRBD2. Trimming cost V 5 bases and J 6 bases; bases outside gene matches: 10. Germline assignment: CDR1 KGHSH and CDR2 LQKENI. This CDR3 comprises 15 residues. The CDR3, as DNA: TGTGCCAGCTCAGTCCGGGAGCGGGGTCCCAATGAGCAGTTCTTC. As protein: CASSVRERGPNEQFF.

The V call is TRBV7-6, the J call TRBJ2-7, with 7 bases lining up with TRBD1. Germline-derived CDR1 and CDR2 are SGHVS and FNYEAQ. The length of the CDR3 is 16 residues. V shed 0 bases, J shed 9 bases, and the junction held 14 bases outside the gene matches. In DNA form, the CDR3 reads TGTGCCAGCAGCTTAGCAGGGGGACAGCCTTCGGGTGGGCAGTACTTC. Protein product: CASSLAGGQPSGGQYF.

The V and J genes are TRBV4-2 and TRBJ1-1; 7 bases line up with TRBD1. Trimming took 4 bases from V and 0 from J; bases not matched to a gene: 5. The germline CDR1 and CDR2 sequences are LGHNA and YNFKEQ. The CDR3 sequence is 15 residues long. CDR3 sequence (DNA): TGTGCCAGCAGCCCCCTAACAGGGGTGAACACTGAAGCTTTCTTT. It yields the protein CASSPLTGVNTEAFF.

This clone was observed a handful of times. The chain uses TRBV19 and TRBJ1-1; a possible D gene is TRBD1 (6 bases). The CDR3 has 14 amino acids. Looked up from germline, CDR1 is LNHDA and CDR2 is SQIVND (reference sequence). Trimming stripped 6 bases from V and 3 bases from J, with 14 bases between. CDR3 in DNA: TGTGCCAGTAGCCCCCTGGACAGTCACACTGAAGCTTTCTTT. Translation gives CASSPLDSHTEAFF.

The V and J genes are TRBV5-1 and TRBJ1-3, with D possibly being TRBD1 (6 bases). Looked up from germline, CDR1 is SGHRS and CDR2 is YFSETQ. V lost 7 bases, J lost 2 bases, and 19 bases lay in between. The CDR3 length is 16 residues. The CDR3 sequence: CASARKEGVTGNTIYF. The DNA of the CDR3 is TGCGCCAGCGCCCGGAAAGAGGGGGTGACTGGAAACACCATATATTTT. Drawing the rest from reference TRBV5-1 and TRBJ1-3, the complete variable domain is KAGVTQTPRYLIKTRGQQVTLSCSPISGHRSVSWYQQTPGQGLQFLFEYFSETQRNKGNFPGRFSGRQFSNSRSEMNVSTLELGDSALYLCASARKEGVTGNTIYFGEGSWLTVV.

V and J are TRBV9 and TRBJ1-1, with D perhaps TRBD1 (5 bases). V gave up 2 bases and J gave up 0 bases, with 8 bases separating them. The CDR3 length is 14 residues. In germline, CDR1 is SGDLS, CDR2 YYNGEE. The CDR3 sequence is CASSVDSLNTEAFF. In DNA form, the CDR3 reads TGTGCCAGCAGCGTCGACAGCTTGAACACTGAAGCTTTCTTT.